The 5 T cell receptor beta chains reported below all come from one sample, sequenced in a study of CD8 T cells in Susac syndrome. RNA totalling about 0.5 to 1 ug underwent reverse transcription with random hexamers. Each CDR3 protein gets one entry after TCRdb re-called the immunoSEQ multiplex PCR reads with MiXCR. This table holds fewer than 250,000 distinct CDR3 sequences, approximately 93% found once. The specimen was CD4+ T cells from PBMCs. The receptors shown here come from a human donor in good health.

The J gene is TRBJ1-2, the V gene TRBV30, with a weak D call TRBD1 (5 bases). In germline, CDR1 is GTSNPN, CDR2 SVGIG (reference sequence). This CDR3 contains 18 residues. V lost 0 bases, J lost 2 bases, and 22 bases lay in between. The chain's CDR3 is CAWSVLGQMSPTNYGYTF. The CDR3 bases are TGTGCCTGGAGTGTATTGGGGCAGATGAGCCCGACAAACTATGGCTACACCTTC.

In DNA form, the CDR3 reads TGCAGCGTGATCCCCAGGGCCCACGAGACCCAGTACTTC. Encoded protein: CSVIPRAHETQYF. The gene calls are TRBV29-1 and TRBJ2-5; D may be TRBD1 (5 bases). CDR1 is SQVTM and CDR2 is ANQGSEA in the germline V gene. Trimming cost V 6 bases and J 5 bases, with 16 bases left between them. The CDR3 has 13 residues. The full variable domain, completed using reference TRBV29-1 and TRBJ2-5, is SAVISQKPSRDICQRGTSLTIQCQVDSQVTMMFWYRQQPGQSLTLIATANQGSEATYESGFVIDKFPISRPNLTFSTLTVSNMSPEDSSIYLCSVIPRAHETQYFGPGTRLLVL.

This chain uses TRBV3-1 with TRBJ2-7; 10 bases are a match to TRBD1. Trimming at V came to 4 bases and at J to 6 bases, leaving 6 bases not matched to a gene. The CDR3 has 14 amino acids. CDR1 LGHDT and CDR2 YNNKEL come from the germline V gene (reference sequence). CDR3 sequence (DNA): TGTGCCAGCAGCCCCAGACAGGGGGCGAGCGAGCAGTACTTC. Translated: CASSPRQGASEQYF.

V gene TRBV27 combines with J gene TRBJ1-2; D unresolved. Trimming removed 5 bases at V and 4 bases at J, with 17 bases between. The CDR3 covers 15 residues. CDR1 is MNHEY and CDR2 is SMNVEV in the germline V gene (reference sequence). CDR3: CASSVAGSRTYGYTF. In nucleotides, the CDR3 is TGTGCCAGCAGTGTAGCCGGGAGCCGAACCTATGGCTACACCTTC.

The rearrangement joins TRBV2 to TRBJ2-3, with TRBD1 matching over 9 bases. Germline lookup yields CDR1 SNHLY and CDR2 FYNNEI. The J segment lost 3 bases and the V segment lost 7 bases, leaving 8 bases of the junction unmatched. This CDR3 comprises 15 residues. CDR3 in DNA: TGTGCCAGCAAGAGGACAGGGGACGGGACAGATACGCAGTATTTT. This sequence encodes CASKRTGDGTDTQYF.